This paragraph reports one TCR beta chain. A much larger clone is a single base away; this may be a read error. V dropped 7 bases and J dropped 2 bases, with 15 bases sitting between them. This CDR3 spans 15 amino acids. TCRdb re-derived calls from the reads in MiXCR, one entry per CDR3 protein. The profile covers under 250,000 distinct CDR3 sequences, with more than 25% appearing a single time and nearly 7.5% taken by the ten largest. This sample stems from a study of kidney transplant recipient with SARS-CoV-2 infection. The chain couples TRBV12-3 or TRBV12-4 to TRBJ1-3, with D perhaps matching TRBD1 (6 bases). The clonotype comes from a male patient in his thirties who had COVID-19 and was a kidney transplant recipient. Some T cells may be graft donor cells. Source: a blood sample, taken at baseline and on roughly day 120 from a kidney transplant recipient. In nucleotides, the CDR3 is TGTGCCAGCAATTGGAAGGGGGGCACTGGAAACACCATATATTTT. Translated: CASNWKGGTGNTIYF.